Given below is one T cell receptor beta chain in context. Its antigen is not identified. These data originate in a study of T cell responses to AZD1222 COVID-19 vaccine. Study-wide context: Second-dose schedules of about 4 or about 12 weeks were combined. Study-wide results and limits: Regions 160-218 and 743-854 held dominance among vaccine-associated CD4 TCRs, which spanned spike.

Sequenced by immunoSEQ multiplex PCR; TCRdb stores in-frame clones only, minus some. The table shows 90,000 to 130,000 clones, with around 90% occurring only once. The CDR3 length is 16 residues. Germline CDR1 is GTSNPN and CDR2 is SVGIG (reference sequence). V lost 0 bases, J lost 4 bases, and 17 bases lay in between. This sequence was found in an adult in good health. The chain uses TRBV30 and TRBJ2-3; perhaps D is TRBD1 or TRBD2 (5 bases each). Sequencing used peripheral blood, obtained on day 0 of AZD1222 vaccination. Written as DNA, the CDR3 is TGTGCCTGGAGTGTACTAACGGCAGGGAGATCAGATACGCAGTATTTT. This translates into CAWSVLTAGRSDTQYF.